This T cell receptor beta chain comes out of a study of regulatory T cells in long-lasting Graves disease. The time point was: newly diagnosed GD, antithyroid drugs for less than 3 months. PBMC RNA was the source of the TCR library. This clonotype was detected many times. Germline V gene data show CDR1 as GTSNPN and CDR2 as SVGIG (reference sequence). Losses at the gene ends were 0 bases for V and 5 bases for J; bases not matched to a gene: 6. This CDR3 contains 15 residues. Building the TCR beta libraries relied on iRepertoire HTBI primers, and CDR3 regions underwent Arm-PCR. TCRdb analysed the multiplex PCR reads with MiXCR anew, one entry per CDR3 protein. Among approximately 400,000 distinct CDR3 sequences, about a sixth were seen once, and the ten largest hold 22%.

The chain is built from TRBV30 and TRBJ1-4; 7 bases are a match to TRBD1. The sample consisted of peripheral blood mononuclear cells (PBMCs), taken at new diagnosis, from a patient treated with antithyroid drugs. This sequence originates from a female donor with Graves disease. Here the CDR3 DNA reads TGTGCCTGGAGTGTAACGGGACAGATCAATGAAAAACTGTTTTTT. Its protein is CAWSVTGQINEKLFF.